The TCR beta chain described here comes from a study of CD8 T cells in ankylosing spondylitis. The study, taken as a whole, reports: Reportedly, significant enrichment of disease-linked clones occurred in matched ankylosing spondylitis synovial fluid. Within ankylosing spondylitis blood, a TCR beta motif made up of under 10 highly homologous variants appeared to be characteristic.

Trimming cost V 6 bases and J 0 bases, with 28 bases left between them. This CDR3 is built from 20 residues. Quantitative molecular-barcoded 5'-RACE generated the TCR beta libraries. TCRdb passed the 5' RACE reads through MiXCR, listing each CDR3 protein once. The data contain some 200,000 distinct CDR3 sequences, approximately 7.4% of them singletons. Concerning this clonotype itself: The antigen is unknown.

This TCR came from a male donor with ankylosing spondylitis. Material: blood, either unsorted or a sorted T cell fraction (not recorded which). The J gene is TRBJ2-3, the V gene TRBV12-3 or TRBV12-4; a weak D match, TRBD1 (7 bases). CDR3 amino acids: CASSTKTGGRPGGSTDTQYF. The CDR3, as DNA: TGTGCCAGCAGCACTAAGACAGGAGGGCGGCCAGGGGGGAGCACAGATACGCAGTATTTT.